This T cell receptor (beta chain) was sequenced for a study of PD-L1 blockade in urothelial cancer (dated by TCRdb to the late 2010s). Study-wide context: All patients started therapy in the mid-2010s and received atezolizumab 1,200 mg intravenously every 3 weeks. Twenty-five of 29 patients were males with bladder-origin urothelial cancer, and about 65% of the 29 reported a prior smoking history. An ECOG performance status of 0 or 1 was recorded for the patients, and 0 to 3 prior chemotherapy regimens had been received by the patients. Blood samples were analyzed at 3 weeks after treatment start (second dose) and at 6 weeks after treatment start. Blood samples yielded a median of around 150,000 T cells and more than 75,000 unique TCRs, with median clonality around 0.083. An exploratory multi-omic analysis was conducted of the somatic, immune and clinical correlates of response to PD-L1 blockade with atezolizumab in urothelial cancer. TCR sequencing covered pretreatment tumor samples and matched, serially collected peripheral blood taken before and after atezolizumab treatment. Durable clinical benefit was defined as progression-free survival longer than 6 months, and TCR features were also tested against progression-free and overall survival. In the same patients, whole exome sequencing and RNA sequencing of pretreatment tumors were performed in addition to TCR sequencing. Nine or ten patients reached durable clinical benefit, while roughly 22 patients did not. Some 30 patients had pretreatment blood TCR-seq, some 25 had at least one posttreatment blood collection, and some 25 had tumor TCR-seq.

Each PCR received spiked-in synthetic TCR analog templates so that absolute template abundance could be estimated from read counts. Using the immunoSEQ assay, TCRbeta CDR3 regions were amplified from genomic DNA with bias-controlled V and J gene primers. Sequencing of rearranged TCRbeta segments was done at approximately 20X coverage. The paper's processing steps were these. Clustering was used to correct sequencing errors, and CDR3s were annotated against IMGT to assign V, D and J genes. Out-of-frame and stop-codon sequences were excluded, and only productive TCRbeta rearrangements were used in downstream analyses. To compute clonality, Shannon entropy was normalized by the log of the number of unique productive sequences and then subtracted from one. Clones differing between time points or between blood and tumor were identified using Fisher's exact test with Benjamini-Hochberg correction, with an adjusted p below 0.01 applied as the threshold. TCRdb obtained this table from immuneACCESS and retained in-frame rearrangements with V and J assigned. These tables miss some clones; where compared with another copy, unresolved V genes account for less than half of the shortfall, and the remainder is unexplained. V, J and clone size were drawn from that table, and D and trimming were deduced from the DNA. The sample table holds tens of thousands of clones, of which 65% to 90% were seen once. The ten largest clonotypes hold 24% of the sample.

The label giving this sample's time point can be read as: peripheral blood 6 weeks after treatment start. A cohort of roughly 30 patients with locally advanced or metastatic urothelial carcinoma, treated at Memorial Sloan Kettering on a trial protocol, was included. Peripheral blood mononuclear cells were collected pretreatment and during treatment, with between 1 and 8 total time points per patient. The Qiagen DNeasy Blood extraction kit was used to purify genomic DNA from total PBMCs and tumor samples. Collected pretreatment and during treatment, PBMCs were isolated and stored as previously described. On this clone: The antigen it binds to is not known. No base quality values were provided; no much bigger clone lies one nucleotide off.

V is pared back by 3 bases and J by 6 bases, with 12 bases lying between the germline termini. CDR1 and CDR2 were assigned from the germline V gene as SGDLS and YYNGEE. There are 13 amino acids in the CDR3, from cysteine to phenylalanine inclusive. CDR3 DNA only is kept here, 39 bases in frame from base 1. The study at large found these results: Because the sample size was small (n of about 30) and many exploratory analyses were performed, the results are intended to be hypothesis-generating. At 3 weeks after the start of treatment, tumor-associated TCR clones in peripheral blood had expanded more in patients with durable benefit (n of about 21, p = 0.022). A pretreatment peripheral blood TCR clonality below the median was linked to improved progression-free and overall survival.

The sequence joins TRBV9 to TRBJ1-2, with the D gene not confidently named. The clonotype originates from a man in his sixties with urothelial cancer. The starting material was PBMCs, obtained around atezolizumab (anti-PD-L1) treatment. The bases are TGTGCCAGCAGCGCCGGGGAGTATGATGGCTACACCTTC. Its amino acids are CASSAGEYDGYTF.